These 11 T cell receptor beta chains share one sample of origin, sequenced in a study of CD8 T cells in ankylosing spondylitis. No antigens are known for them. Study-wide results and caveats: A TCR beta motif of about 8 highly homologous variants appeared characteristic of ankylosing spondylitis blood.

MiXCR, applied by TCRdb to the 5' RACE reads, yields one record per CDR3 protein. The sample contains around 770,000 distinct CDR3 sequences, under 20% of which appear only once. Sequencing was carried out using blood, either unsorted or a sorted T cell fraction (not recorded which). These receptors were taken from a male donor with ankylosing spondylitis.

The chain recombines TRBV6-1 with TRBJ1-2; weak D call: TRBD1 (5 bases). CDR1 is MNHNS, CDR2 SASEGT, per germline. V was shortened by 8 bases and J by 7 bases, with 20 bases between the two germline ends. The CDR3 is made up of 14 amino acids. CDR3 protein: CASGPDSRGTGYTF. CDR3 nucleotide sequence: TGTGCCAGCGGTCCCGACAGCCGGGGGACTGGCTACACCTTC.

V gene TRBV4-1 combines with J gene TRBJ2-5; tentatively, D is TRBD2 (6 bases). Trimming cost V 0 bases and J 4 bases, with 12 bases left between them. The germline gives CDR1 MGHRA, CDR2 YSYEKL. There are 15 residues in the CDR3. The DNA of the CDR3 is TGCGCCAGCAGCCAAGAACGGGGAGGAATAGAGACCCAGTACTTC. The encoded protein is CASSQERGGIETQYF.

This CDR3 reads CSASLTGTSGAEQFF. The DNA for the CDR3 is TGCAGTGCTAGTCTCACCGGGACTAGCGGGGCAGAGCAGTTCTTC. V is TRBV20-1 and J is TRBJ2-1; 13 bases match TRBD2. Trimming took 3 bases from V and 10 from J; bases not matched to a gene: 9. Per germline, CDR1 DFQATT and CDR2 SNEGSKA (reference sequence). The length of the CDR3 is 15 residues.

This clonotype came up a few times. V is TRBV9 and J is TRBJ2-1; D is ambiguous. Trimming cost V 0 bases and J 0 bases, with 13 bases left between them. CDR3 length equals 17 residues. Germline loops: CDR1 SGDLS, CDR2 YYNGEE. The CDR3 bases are TGTGCCAGCAGCGTAGCTAATGCTCTTAGCTCCTACAATGAGCAGTTCTTC. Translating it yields CASSVANALSSYNEQFF.

The CDR3 protein is CASSLDAGRNTEAFF. The CDR3 bases are TGCGCCAGCAGCTTGGACGCAGGGAGGAACACTGAAGCTTTCTTT. The chain has TRBV5-1 and TRBJ1-1, with D tentatively TRBD1 (5 bases). Trimming stripped 0 bases from V and 1 base from J, with 10 bases between. The CDR3 extends over 15 amino acids. From germline, CDR1 is SGHRS and CDR2 YFSETQ.

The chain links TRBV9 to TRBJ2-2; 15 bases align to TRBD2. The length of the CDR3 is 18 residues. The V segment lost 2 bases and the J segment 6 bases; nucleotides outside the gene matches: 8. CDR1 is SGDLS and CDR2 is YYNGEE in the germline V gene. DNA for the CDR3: TGTGCCAGCAGCGTCGGACTAGCGGGAGGGCCGGATCCCGGGGAGCTGTTTTTT. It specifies CASSVGLAGGPDPGELFF.

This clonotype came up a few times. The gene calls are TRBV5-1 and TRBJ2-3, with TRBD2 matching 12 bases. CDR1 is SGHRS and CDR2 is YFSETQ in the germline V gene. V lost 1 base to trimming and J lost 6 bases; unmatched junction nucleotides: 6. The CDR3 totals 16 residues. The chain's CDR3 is CASSLTTSGRGDTQYF. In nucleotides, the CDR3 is TGCGCCAGCAGCTTGACGACTAGCGGGAGAGGGGATACGCAGTATTTT.

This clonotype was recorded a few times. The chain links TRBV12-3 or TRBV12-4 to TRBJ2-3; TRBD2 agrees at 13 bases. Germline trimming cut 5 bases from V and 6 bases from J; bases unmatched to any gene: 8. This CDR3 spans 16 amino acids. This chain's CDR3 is CASSATSGGARDTQYF. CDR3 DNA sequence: TGTGCCAGCAGTGCTACTAGCGGGGGGGCCCGGGATACGCAGTATTTT.

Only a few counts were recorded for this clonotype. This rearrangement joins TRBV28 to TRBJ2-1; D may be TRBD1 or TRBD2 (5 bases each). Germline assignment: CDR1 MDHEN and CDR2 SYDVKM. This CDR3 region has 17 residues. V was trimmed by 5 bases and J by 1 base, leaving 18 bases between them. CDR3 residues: CASSPRAGRGSYNEQFF. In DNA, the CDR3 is TGTGCCAGCAGTCCACGGGCAGGGAGAGGGTCCTACAATGAGCAGTTCTTC.

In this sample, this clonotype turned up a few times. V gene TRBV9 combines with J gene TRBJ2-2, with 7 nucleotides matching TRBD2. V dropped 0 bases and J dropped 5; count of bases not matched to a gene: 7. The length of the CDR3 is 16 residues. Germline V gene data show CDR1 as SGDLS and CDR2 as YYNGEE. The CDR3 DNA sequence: TGTGCCAGCAGCGTAGTGGTGGGAGGGAAGACCGGGGAGCTGTTTTTT. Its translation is CASSVVVGGKTGELFF.

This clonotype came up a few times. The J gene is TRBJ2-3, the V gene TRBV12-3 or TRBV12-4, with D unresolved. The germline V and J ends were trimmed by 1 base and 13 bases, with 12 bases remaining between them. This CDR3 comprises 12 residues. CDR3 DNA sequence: TGTGCCAGCAGTTTAGGGATAGCACCGGAGTATTTT. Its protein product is CASSLGIAPEYF.